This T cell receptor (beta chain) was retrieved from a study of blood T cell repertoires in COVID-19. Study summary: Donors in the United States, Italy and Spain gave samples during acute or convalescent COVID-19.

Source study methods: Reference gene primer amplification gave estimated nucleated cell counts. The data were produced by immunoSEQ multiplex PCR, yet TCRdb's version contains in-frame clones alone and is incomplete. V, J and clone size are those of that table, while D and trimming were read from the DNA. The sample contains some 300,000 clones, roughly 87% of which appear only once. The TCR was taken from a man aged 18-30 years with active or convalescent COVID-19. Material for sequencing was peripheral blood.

In DNA, the CDR3 is TGTGCCAGCAGTTACGTGCAGTTTGCTTGGGAGCAGTACTTC. This sequence encodes CASSYVQFAWEQYF. V gene TRBV6-5 combines with J gene TRBJ2-7, with D unclear. The CDR3 covers 14 residues. Germline values: CDR1 MNHEY, CDR2 SVGAGI. With 2 bases removed from V and 7 bases from J, the gap between germline ends came to 15 bases.